The clone carrying this T cell receptor beta chain came up many times. Antigen: not known. These data come from a study of regulatory T cells in long-lasting Graves disease. Broader study findings: Persistent Graves' patients showed reduced TCR diversity versus newly diagnosed patients. Having only a small sample size may have limited accuracy.

Library construction for TCR beta used iRepertoire HTBI primers and Arm-PCR of CDR3 regions. TCRdb itself ran the multiplex PCR reads through MiXCR, one entry per CDR3 protein. The sample yields about 540,000 distinct CDR3 sequences, 13% seen once. The germline gives CDR1 LNHNV, CDR2 YYDKDF (reference sequence). The CDR3 contains 14 residues. V was trimmed by 1 base and J by 7 bases, leaving 13 bases between them. The sample's time point: newly diagnosed GD, antithyroid drugs for less than 3 months. TCR sequences were obtained from RNA taken from PBMCs. Patient provenance is recorded as an endocrinology department in Xi'an, China. The sample also formed part of further work on T cells in Graves' hyperthyroidism and ophthalmopathy. As reported in that work: With a duration under 2 months, the hyperthyroidism was newly diagnosed in patients aged 18 to 65.

Sequences were derived from peripheral blood mononuclear cells (PBMCs), sampled at new diagnosis, from a patient treated with antithyroid drugs. The TCR originated in a man aged 25-40 years with Graves disease. The V call is TRBV15, the J call TRBJ2-5, with a possible D match to TRBD2 (5 bases). CDR3 amino acids: CATSRGADEGTQYF. The DNA of the CDR3 is TGTGCCACCAGCAGAGGAGCGGACGAAGGGACCCAGTACTTC.